What follows describes a single T cell receptor (beta chain). This entry belongs to a study of regulatory T cells in long-lasting Graves disease. Time point noted: newly diagnosed GD, antithyroid drugs for less than 3 months. PBMCs provided the RNA from which the TCR library was made. The TCR beta library used iRepertoire HTBI primers with Arm-PCR amplification of CDR3. Using its own MiXCR run on the multiplex PCR reads, TCRdb lists one record per CDR3 protein. The data hold 350,000 to 500,000 distinct CDR3 sequences, with 16% observed a single time. Trimming took 3 bases from V and 0 from J, leaving 14 bases between them. This CDR3 contains 16 residues. The germline V gene encodes CDR1 LGHNA and CDR2 YNFKEQ. In addition, the sample was reused for a study of T cells in Graves' hyperthyroidism and ophthalmopathy.

The TCR was taken from a woman aged 25 to 39 with Graves disease. Sample: peripheral blood mononuclear cells (PBMCs), taken at new diagnosis, from a patient treated with antithyroid drugs. V gene TRBV4-2 combines with J gene TRBJ1-1; D gene unclear. For the CDR3, the DNA is TGTGCCAGCAGCCACCCCCGAGCAGAAGTGAACACTGAAGCTTTCTTT. This encodes CASSHPRAEVNTEAFF.